The sequence of this TCR beta chain was determined in a study of graft-versus-host responses after intestinal transplantation. The study's findings and limits: Present in recipient marrow, GvH clones included some that appeared first in ileum or blood. Subjects displaying graft-donor T cell macrochimerism possessed elevated graft-versus-host to host-versus-graft clonal ratios inside allografts. With peak circulating GvH clone levels came an association with early post-transplant HvG declines.

Of note for this clone: Antigen specificity is unknown.

This CDR3 contains 17 residues. Germline V gene sequence: CDR1 LGHNT, CDR2 FRNRAP. Trimming took 1 base from V and 2 from J; bases not matched to a gene: 10. Using immunoSEQ multiplex PCR, the repertoire was profiled, and TCRdb retains in-frame clones only, with some absent. The top ten clones hold over 2% of a sample with roughly 40,000 clones, about 89% of them seen once. This TCR derives from a human patient who received an intestinal transplant, so some T cells may come from the graft donor. V is TRBV12-5 and J is TRBJ2-7; TRBD1 matches 8 bases. This sample comprised PBMCs, obtained 300 to 320 days after intestinal transplant. DNA of the CDR3: TGTGCTAGTGGTTTGGCGATAGGACAGGGAGCAGCCTACGAGCAGTACTTC. Protein: CASGLAIGQGAAYEQYF.